Listed here are 18 T cell receptor beta chains from one sample, sequenced in a study of blood T cell repertoires in COVID-19 (dated by TCRdb to 2018 to 2021). Receptor libraries were prepared by the immunoSEQ multiplex PCR assay. TCRdb took this table from immuneACCESS and kept in-frame rearrangements with V and J called. Such tables lack part of the clones; where checked against another copy, unresolved V genes explain under half of the gap, and the rest is unexplained. This sample is represented by approximately 150,000 clones; roughly 85% of them were singletons. About 2.8% of the sample rests with the top ten. The sample comprised peripheral blood. These receptors all come from a human donor with acute or convalescent COVID-19. The donor label of this sample is uncertain.

The V gene is TRBV30, the J gene TRBJ1-1, with D unresolved. CDR1 is GTSNPN and CDR2 is SVGIG in the germline V gene (reference sequence). This CDR3 region has 11 residues. The V end was cut by 4 bases, the J end by 6 bases, with 9 bases between. CDR3 in amino acids: CAWKELSEAFF. In nucleotides, the CDR3 is TGTGCCTGGAAAGAGTTGTCTGAAGCTTTCTTT.

This clone was picked up one time. The chain has TRBV30 and TRBJ2-1; 9 positions agree with TRBD2. The V and J ends lost 4 bases and 4 bases, in that order; junction bases with no gene match: 5. Germline V CDR1 and CDR2: GTSNPN, SVGIG (reference sequence). There are 14 residues in the CDR3. In DNA form, the CDR3 reads TGTGCCTGGACACGACTAGCGGAATACAATGAGCAGTTCTTC. This sequence encodes CAWTRLAEYNEQFF. The whole variable domain, remainder taken from reference TRBV30 and TRBJ2-1, is SQTIHQWPATLVQPVGSPLSLECTVEGTSNPNLYWYRQAAGRGLQLLFYSVGIGQISSEVPQNLSASRPQDRQFILSSKKLLLSDSGFYLCAWTRLAEYNEQFFGPGTRLTVL.

This sequence joins TRBV5-1 and TRBJ2-7; D possibly corresponds to TRBD2 (6 bases). Germline V gives CDR1 SGHRS, CDR2 YFSETQ. V was cut by 0 bases and J by 2 bases, with 12 bases left in between. The CDR3 runs 15 residues. The CDR3 bases are TGCGCCAGCAGCTTGGGTGGGACTGGGCCCTACGAGCAGTACTTC. Translation: CASSLGGTGPYEQYF.

In this sample, this clone turned up once. The rearrangement uses TRBV19 and TRBJ2-3; TRBD2 might be the D (7 bases). CDR1 and CDR2 (germline): LNHDA, SQIVND (reference sequence). The CDR3 sequence is 16 residues long. V shed 1 base and J shed 2 bases, with 13 bases lying between them. The CDR3 reads CASSIVGGLITDTQYF. In DNA form, the CDR3 reads TGTGCCAGTAGTATAGTCGGGGGGCTTATCACAGATACGCAGTATTTT.

The chain combines TRBV7-3 with TRBJ1-1; D gene unclear. The CDR3 extends over 14 amino acids. Germline loops: CDR1 SGHTA, CDR2 FQGTGA. V lost 2 bases to trimming and J lost 6 bases, with 13 bases between them. The CDR3 sequence is CASSLGSASAEAFF. As DNA, the CDR3 is TGTGCCAGCAGCTTAGGCAGCGCCTCCGCTGAAGCTTTCTTT.

The rearrangement links TRBV14 to TRBJ2-2; D may be TRBD1 (5 bases). The V end lost 2 bases, the J end lost 2 bases, and 12 bases lay between the germline ends. Per germline, CDR1 SGHDN and CDR2 FVKESK. This CDR3 contains 16 residues. The CDR3 DNA is TGTGCCAGCAGCCAACATGAGACAGTTAACACCGGGGAGCTGTTTTTT. Translation gives CASSQHETVNTGELFF.

The CDR3 loop is CASSFAGAPLHF. DNA for the CDR3: TGTGCCAGCAGTTTTGCGGGGGCCCCCCTCCACTTT. This sequence joins TRBV12-3 or TRBV12-4 and TRBJ1-6; D is possibly TRBD1 (6 bases). The CDR3 loop spans 12 amino acids. V gave up 3 bases and J gave up 13 bases, with 10 bases separating them.

This sequence joins TRBV3-1 (or the pseudogene TRBV3-2) and TRBJ1-4; perhaps TRBD1 as D (5 bases). The CDR3 extends over 14 amino acids. The V end lost 1 base, the J end lost 8 bases, and 11 bases lay between the germline ends. CDR1 is LGHDT, CDR2 YNNKEL, per germline (reference sequence). CDR3 sequence reads: CASSQGAGKEKLFF. DNA for the CDR3: TGTGCCAGCAGCCAAGGTGCAGGGAAAGAAAAACTGTTTTTT.

V and J are TRBV19 and TRBJ1-3, with 8 bases matching TRBD1. V shed 4 bases, J shed 3 bases, and the junction held 8 bases outside the gene matches. CDR3 length: 16 residues. Germline CDR1 is LNHDA and CDR2 is SQIVND (reference sequence). CDR3 region: CASSTTDRVYGNTIYF. The CDR3 DNA sequence: TGTGCCAGTAGTACTACGGACAGGGTTTATGGAAACACCATATATTTT.

V and J are TRBV21-1 and TRBJ1-5; TRBD1, the D gene given by the table, was not confirmed from the DNA. TRBV21-1 is flagged as a pseudogene. This CDR3 region has 14 residues. CDR3 nucleotides: TGTGCCAGCAGCTGGTCAGGGAAGGGTCAGCCCCAGCATTTT. Residues: CASSWSGKGQPQHF.

The chain couples TRBV5-1 to TRBJ1-1; 8 nucleotides match TRBD1. This CDR3 spans 15 amino acids. Trimming took 4 bases from V and 1 from J; bases not matched to a gene: 6. Germline CDR1 and CDR2: SGHRS and YFSETQ. In DNA, the CDR3 is TGCGCCAGCAGCATCCGGACAGGGCAGAACACTGAAGCTTTCTTT. The encoded protein is CASSIRTGQNTEAFF.

The rearrangement links TRBV11-2 to TRBJ1-6; 8 nucleotides match TRBD1. The CDR3 totals 15 residues. CDR1 and CDR2 from the germline V gene are SGHAT and FQNNGV. The ends lost 6 bases at V and 8 bases at J; junction bases unmatched: 9. The CDR3 DNA reads TGTGCCAGCAGTCGGGACAGGTGGCGGGATTCACCCCTCCACTTT. It encodes CASSRDRWRDSPLHF.

The chain employs TRBV6-2 or TRBV6-3 and TRBJ2-3, with 14 bases lining up with TRBD2. CDR3 size: 20 residues. Germline assignment: CDR1 MNHEY and CDR2 SVGEGT. Unmatched junction bases numbered 16, after V lost 6 bases and J lost 2 bases. Here the CDR3 DNA reads TGTGCCAGCAGCCTCGGACTAGCGGGAGGAGGGAGGATACTCACAGATACGCAGTATTTT. Its protein product is CASSLGLAGGGRILTDTQYF.

Comment on this clone: Other nucleotide sequences from this sample produce the same CDR3. This sequence joins TRBV6-5 and TRBJ2-1; 9 bases agree with TRBD1. V lost 6 bases, J lost 3 bases, and 3 bases stayed unmatched. The CDR3 is 14 residues long. Germline V gene data show CDR1 as MNHEY and CDR2 as SVGAGI. The CDR3 is CASSRQGGYNEQFF. Written as DNA, the CDR3 is TGTGCCAGCAGCCGACAGGGGGGCTACAATGAGCAGTTCTTC.

The chain recombines TRBV6-6 with TRBJ2-7, with 10 bases lining up with TRBD1. Germline CDR1 and CDR2: MNHNY and SVGAGI (reference sequence). The CDR3 loop spans 15 amino acids. Trimming at V came to 0 bases and at J to 7 bases, leaving 6 bases not matched to a gene. In nucleotides, the CDR3 is TGTGCCAGCAGTTACTCCCGACAGGGGGCGCGTGAGCAGTACTTC. Its translation: CASSYSRQGAREQYF.

The chain couples TRBV5-6 to TRBJ2-7, with D possibly being TRBD1 (6 bases). Trimming stripped 4 bases from V and 0 bases from J, with 14 bases between. Per germline, CDR1 SGHDT and CDR2 YYEEEE. CDR3 length equals 15 residues. As DNA, the CDR3 is TGTGCCAGCAGCGCGCGACAGGTTTTCTCCTACGAGCAGTACTTC. It specifies CASSARQVFSYEQYF.

The chain carries TRBV30 and TRBJ2-3; 9 bases are a match to TRBD1. CDR1 and CDR2 from the germline V gene are GTSNPN and SVGIG (reference sequence). This CDR3 has 16 residues. The V gene end was trimmed by 4 bases and the J gene end by 4 bases; junction bases not matched to a gene: 12. This CDR3 is CAWNIQGALFSDTQYF. CDR3 in DNA: TGTGCCTGGAACATACAGGGGGCTCTTTTCTCAGATACGCAGTATTTT.

In DNA, the CDR3 is TGTGCCAGTAGTATCGAGGACAGAATGTATAATGAGCAGTTCTTC. This gives the protein CASSIEDRMYNEQFF. V and J are TRBV19 and TRBJ2-1; TRBD1 might be the D (6 bases). Trimming removed 3 bases from V and 7 bases from J, with 16 bases in between. This CDR3 has 15 residues. The germline gives CDR1 LNHDA, CDR2 SQIVND (reference sequence).